These T cell receptor beta chains were read from a single sample in a study of cytomegalovirus exposure and HLA in healthy donors. Method: immunoSEQ multiplex PCR; TCRdb's copy keeps in-frame clones and lacks some. The data contain about 160,000 clones, 76% of them singletons. Sequences were obtained from PBMCs. These receptors were taken from a man aged 60-69 years in good health and CMV-seronegative. Each CDR3 is given with its conserved first and last residue. A D gene is named only where the DNA matches it firmly. Size values are once, few and many counts, or a class for expanded clones, and some rows have none.

-,-,TRBV15,TRBJ1-2,TGTGCCACCAGCAGAGTTAGGGAGGACTATGGCTACACCTTC,CATSRVREDYGYTF
-,-,TRBV19,TRBJ2-7,TGTGCCAGTAGTACGGGTCCTTCCCCCACCTACGAGCAGTACTTC,CASSTGPSPTYEQYF
-,TRBD1,TRBV6-5,TRBJ2-1,TGTGCCAGCAGAGACAGGGGACATGAGCAGTTCTTC,CASRDRGHEQFF
-,TRBD1,TRBV29-1,TRBJ1-1,TGCAGCGTTGGGCAGGGGGGCACTGAAGCTTTCTTT,CSVGQGGTEAFF
-,TRBD1,TRBV4-3,TRBJ2-1,TGCGCCAGCAGCCAAGCGACAGGGTCCTACAATGAGCAGTTCTTC,CASSQATGSYNEQFF
few,-,TRBV5-1,TRBJ1-1,TGCGCCAGCAGCTTGGGAGGGGGCACTGAAGCTTTCTTT,CASSLGGGTEAFF
-,TRBD1,TRBV7-9,TRBJ1-2,TGTTCCAGCAGCTTCTTACAGGGACAGAACCTGCCCTACACCTTC,CSSSFLQGQNLPYTF
-,-,TRBV5-4,TRBJ1-3,TGTGCCAGCAGCTTCACGGGAGTCGCTGGAAACACCATATATTTT,CASSFTGVAGNTIYF
-,-,TRBV7-2,TRBJ1-2,TGTGCCAGCAGCCCCCGACAGGACTATGGCTACACCTTC,CASSPRQDYGYTF
-,-,TRBV10-3,TRBJ2-5,TGTGCCATCAGCCAAAGTAGGGGACAAGAGACCCAGTACTTC,CAISQSRGQETQYF
-,-,TRBV29-1,TRBJ1-1,TGCAGCGTCCACGCGGGGGTGGGGAGGGCTTTCTTT,CSVHAGVGRAFF
once,TRBD1,TRBV28,TRBJ1-2,TGTGCCAGCAGTTTCTACCGGGACAGATCTGAGGAAGGCTACACCTTC,CASSFYRDRSEEGYTF
-,-,TRBV30,TRBJ1-1,TGTGCCTTAAACAGGGACACGGTCACTGAAGCTTTCTTT,CALNRDTVTEAFF
few,-,TRBV4-1,TRBJ1-4,TGCGCCAGCAGCCAAGATCGCGACAGCCTTAATGAAAAACTGTTTTTT,CASSQDRDSLNEKLFF
few,-,TRBV7-2,TRBJ2-7,TGTGCCAGCAGCTTAAGTGGTGTGGGGGGCTACGAGCAGTACTTC,CASSLSGVGGYEQYF
-,-,TRBV18,TRBJ2-1,TGTGCCAGCTCACGGCTCAGCGACAATGAGCAGTTCTTC,CASSRLSDNEQFF